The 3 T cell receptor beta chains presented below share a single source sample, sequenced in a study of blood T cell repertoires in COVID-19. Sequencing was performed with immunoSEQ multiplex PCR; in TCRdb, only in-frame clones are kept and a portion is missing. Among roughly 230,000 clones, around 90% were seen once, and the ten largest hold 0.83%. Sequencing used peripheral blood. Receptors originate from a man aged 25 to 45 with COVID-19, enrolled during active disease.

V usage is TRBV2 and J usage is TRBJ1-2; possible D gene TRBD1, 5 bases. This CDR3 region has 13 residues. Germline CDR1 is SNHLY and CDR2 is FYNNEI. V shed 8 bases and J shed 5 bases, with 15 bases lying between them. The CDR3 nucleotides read TGTGCCAGCGACGGCGAGGGGACTTATGGCTACACCTTC. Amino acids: CASDGEGTYGYTF.

DNA of the CDR3: TGTGCCAGCAGTGAACAGGGGAGCAATCAGCCCCAGCATTTT. This translates into CASSEQGSNQPQHF. V is TRBV2 and J is TRBJ1-5; TRBD1 might be the D (6 bases). The CDR3 has 14 amino acids. The V and J ends lost 2 bases and 1 base respectively, with 6 bases between them. Germline CDR1 reads SNHLY; CDR2 reads FYNNEI.

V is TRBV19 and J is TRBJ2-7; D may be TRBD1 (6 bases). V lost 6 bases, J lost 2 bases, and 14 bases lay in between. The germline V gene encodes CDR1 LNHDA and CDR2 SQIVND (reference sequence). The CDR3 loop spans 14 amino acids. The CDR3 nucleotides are TGTGCCAGTAGCCCCTTGGGGGCCGCCTACGAGCAGTACTTC. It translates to CASSPLGAAYEQYF.